This section outlines one TCR beta chain sequence together with its context. Its target is not known. The CDR3 sequence is 14 residues long. Trimming pared 9 bases from V and 0 bases from J, leaving 12 bases between. CDR1 is MDHEN, CDR2 SYDVKM, per germline. The data were produced by immunoSEQ multiplex PCR, yet TCRdb's version contains in-frame clones alone and is incomplete. This table has over 150,000 clones, roughly nine tenths appearing once. This entry comes from a study of T cell responses to AZD1222 COVID-19 vaccine. Study-level results: Spike as a whole was targeted by vaccine-associated CD4 TCRs, dominant at 160-218 and 743-854.

The chain links TRBV28 to TRBJ2-1, with D tentatively TRBD1 (5 bases). The input for sequencing was peripheral blood, taken on day 0 of MenACWY control vaccination. This TCR came from an adult in good health. The CDR3 nucleotides are TGTGCCAGTGGGGCGGACCCCTCCTACAATGAGCAGTTCTTC. This translates into CASGADPSYNEQFF.